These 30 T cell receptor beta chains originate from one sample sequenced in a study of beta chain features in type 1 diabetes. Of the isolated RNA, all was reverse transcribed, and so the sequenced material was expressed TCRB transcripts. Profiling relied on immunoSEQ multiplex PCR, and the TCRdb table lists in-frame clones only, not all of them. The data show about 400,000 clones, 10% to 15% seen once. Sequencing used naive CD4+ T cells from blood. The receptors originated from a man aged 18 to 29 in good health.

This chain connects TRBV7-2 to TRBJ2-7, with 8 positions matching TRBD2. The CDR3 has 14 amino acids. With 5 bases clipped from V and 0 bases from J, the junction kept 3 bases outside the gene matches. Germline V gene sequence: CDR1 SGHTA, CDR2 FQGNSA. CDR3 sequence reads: CASSPGTSSYEQYF. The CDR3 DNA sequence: TGTGCCAGCAGCCCCGGGACTAGCTCCTACGAGCAGTACTTC. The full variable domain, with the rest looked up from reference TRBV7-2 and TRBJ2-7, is GAGVSQSPSNKVTEKGKDVELRCDPISGHTALYWYRQSLGQGLEFLIYFQGNSAPDKSGLPSDRFSAERTGGSVSTLTIQRTQQEDSAVYLCASSPGTSSYEQYFGPGTRLTVT.

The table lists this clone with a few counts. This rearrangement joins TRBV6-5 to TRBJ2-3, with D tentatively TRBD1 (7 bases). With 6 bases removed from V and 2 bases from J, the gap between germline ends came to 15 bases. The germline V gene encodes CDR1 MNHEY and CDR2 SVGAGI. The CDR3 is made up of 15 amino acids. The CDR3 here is CASSLEGTVTDTQYF. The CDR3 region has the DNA TGTGCCAGCAGCCTGGAGGGGACAGTCACAGATACGCAGTATTTT.

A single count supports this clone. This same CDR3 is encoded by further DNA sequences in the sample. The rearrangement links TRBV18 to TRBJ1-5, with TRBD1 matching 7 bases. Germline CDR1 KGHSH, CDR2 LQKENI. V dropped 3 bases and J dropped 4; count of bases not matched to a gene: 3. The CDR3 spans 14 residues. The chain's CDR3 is CASSPGQRNQPQHF. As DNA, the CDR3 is TGTGCCAGCTCACCGGGACAGAGGAATCAGCCCCAGCATTTT.

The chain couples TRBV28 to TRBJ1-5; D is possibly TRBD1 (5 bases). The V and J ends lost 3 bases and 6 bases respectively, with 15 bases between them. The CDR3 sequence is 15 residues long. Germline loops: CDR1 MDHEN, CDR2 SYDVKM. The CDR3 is CASSLAFSRVQPQHF. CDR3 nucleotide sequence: TGTGCCAGCAGTTTGGCCTTCTCCAGGGTTCAGCCCCAGCATTTT.

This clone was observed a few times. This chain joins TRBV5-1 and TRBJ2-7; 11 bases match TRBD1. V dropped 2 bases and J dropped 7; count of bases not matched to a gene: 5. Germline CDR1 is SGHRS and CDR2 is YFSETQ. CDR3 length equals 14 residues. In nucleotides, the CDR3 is TGCGCCAGCAGCTTTGGACAGGGGGCGCGAGAGCAGTACTTC. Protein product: CASSFGQGAREQYF.

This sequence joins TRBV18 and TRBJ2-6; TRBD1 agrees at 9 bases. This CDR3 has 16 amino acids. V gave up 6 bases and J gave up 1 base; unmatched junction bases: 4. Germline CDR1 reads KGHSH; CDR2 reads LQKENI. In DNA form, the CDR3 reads TGTGCCAGCTCCGGGACAGGGATATCTGGGGCCAACGTCCTGACTTTC. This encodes CASSGTGISGANVLTF.

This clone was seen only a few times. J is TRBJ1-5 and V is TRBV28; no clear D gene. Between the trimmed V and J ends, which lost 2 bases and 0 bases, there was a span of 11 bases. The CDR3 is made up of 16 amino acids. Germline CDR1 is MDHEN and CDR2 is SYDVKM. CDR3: CASSLSSGSSNQPQHF. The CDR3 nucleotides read TGTGCCAGCAGTTTAAGCTCAGGTTCTAGCAATCAGCCCCAGCATTTT.

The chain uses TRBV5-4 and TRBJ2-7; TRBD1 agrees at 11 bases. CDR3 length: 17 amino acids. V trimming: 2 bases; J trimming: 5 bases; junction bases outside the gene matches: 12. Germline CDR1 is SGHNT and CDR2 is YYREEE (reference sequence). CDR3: CASSFQTGTGGSNEQYF. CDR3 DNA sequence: TGTGCCAGCAGCTTCCAAACCGGGACAGGGGGATCGAACGAGCAGTACTTC. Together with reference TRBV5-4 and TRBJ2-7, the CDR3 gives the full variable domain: ETGVTQSPTHLIKTRGQQVTLRCSSQSGHNTVSWYQQALGQGPQFIFQYYREEENGRGNFPPRFSGLQFPNYSSELNVNALELDDSALYLCASSFQTGTGGSNEQYFGPGTRLTVT.

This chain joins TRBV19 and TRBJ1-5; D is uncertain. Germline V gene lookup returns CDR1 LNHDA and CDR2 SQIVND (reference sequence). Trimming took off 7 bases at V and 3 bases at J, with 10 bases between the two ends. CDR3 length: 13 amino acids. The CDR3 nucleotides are TGTGCCAGTACCCGAGGGATCAATCAGCCCCAGCATTTT. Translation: CASTRGINQPQHF.

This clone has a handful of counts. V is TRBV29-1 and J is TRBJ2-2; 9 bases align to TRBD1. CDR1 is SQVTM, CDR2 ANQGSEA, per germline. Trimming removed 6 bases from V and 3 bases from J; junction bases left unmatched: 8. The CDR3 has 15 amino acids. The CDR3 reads CSVQLGQGYTGELFF. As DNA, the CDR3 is TGCAGCGTCCAACTTGGACAGGGGTACACCGGGGAGCTGTTTTTT.

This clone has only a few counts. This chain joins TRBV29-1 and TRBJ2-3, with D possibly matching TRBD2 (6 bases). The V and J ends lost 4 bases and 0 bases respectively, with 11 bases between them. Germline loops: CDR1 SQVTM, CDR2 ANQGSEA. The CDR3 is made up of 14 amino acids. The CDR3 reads CSVAGEPSTDTQYF. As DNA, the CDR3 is TGCAGCGTTGCGGGGGAACCTAGCACAGATACGCAGTATTTT.

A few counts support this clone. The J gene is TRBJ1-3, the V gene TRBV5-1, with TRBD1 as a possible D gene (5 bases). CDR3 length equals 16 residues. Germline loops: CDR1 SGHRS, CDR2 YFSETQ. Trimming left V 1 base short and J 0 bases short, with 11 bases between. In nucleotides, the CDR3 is TGCGCCAGCAGCTTGTACGACAGTCTCTCTGGAAACACCATATATTTT. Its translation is CASSLYDSLSGNTIYF.

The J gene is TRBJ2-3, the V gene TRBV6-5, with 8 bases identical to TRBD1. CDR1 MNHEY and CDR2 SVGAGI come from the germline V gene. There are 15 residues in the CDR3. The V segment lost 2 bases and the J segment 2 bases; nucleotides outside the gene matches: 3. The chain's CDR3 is CASSYRTGLTDTQYF. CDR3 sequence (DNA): TGTGCCAGCAGTTACCGGACAGGGCTCACAGATACGCAGTATTTT.

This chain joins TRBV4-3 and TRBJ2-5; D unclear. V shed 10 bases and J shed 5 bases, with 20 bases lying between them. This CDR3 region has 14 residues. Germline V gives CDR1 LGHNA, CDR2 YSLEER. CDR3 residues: CATSGYTGSETQYF. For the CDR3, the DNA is TGCGCCACCTCCGGATATACGGGTTCGGAGACCCAGTACTTC.

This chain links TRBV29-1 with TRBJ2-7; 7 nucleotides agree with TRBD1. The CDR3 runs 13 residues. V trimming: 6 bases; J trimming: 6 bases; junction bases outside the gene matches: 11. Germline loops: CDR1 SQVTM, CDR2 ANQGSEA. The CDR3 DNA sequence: TGCAGCGTGGGCCGGGACAGTAATTCCGAGCAGTACTTC. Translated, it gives CSVGRDSNSEQYF.

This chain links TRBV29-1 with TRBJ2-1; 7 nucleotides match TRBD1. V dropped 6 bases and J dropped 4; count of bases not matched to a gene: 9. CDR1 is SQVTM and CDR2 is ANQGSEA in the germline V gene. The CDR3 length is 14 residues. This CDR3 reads CSVTGTEYYNEQFF. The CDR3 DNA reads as TGCAGCGTGACCGGGACAGAGTATTACAATGAGCAGTTCTTC.

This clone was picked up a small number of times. CDR3 protein: CASSERAGDYGYTF. The CDR3 DNA sequence: TGTGCCAGCAGTGAACGGGCAGGGGACTATGGCTACACCTTC. V and J are TRBV6-1 and TRBJ1-2; TRBD1 is a possible D gene (6 bases). The V and J ends lost 2 bases and 3 bases respectively, with 10 bases between them. The CDR3 sequence is 14 residues long. Germline CDR1 is MNHNS and CDR2 is SASEGT.

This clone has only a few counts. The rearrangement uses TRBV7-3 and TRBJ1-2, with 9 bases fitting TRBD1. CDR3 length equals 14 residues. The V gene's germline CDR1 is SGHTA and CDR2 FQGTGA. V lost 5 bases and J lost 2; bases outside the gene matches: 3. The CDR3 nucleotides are TGTGCCAGCAGCAGGGGACAGGGAAACTATGGCTACACCTTC. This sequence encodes CASSRGQGNYGYTF.

The CDR3 spells CAWRDPYPGLATNEQFF. The CDR3 nucleotides read TGTGCCTGGAGGGACCCTTATCCGGGACTAGCGACAAATGAGCAGTTCTTC. This chain links TRBV30 with TRBJ2-1; 10 bases fit TRBD2. The V segment lost 3 bases and the J segment 7 bases; nucleotides outside the gene matches: 15. Germline V gene lookup returns CDR1 GTSNPN and CDR2 SVGIG (reference sequence). CDR3 length: 17 residues.

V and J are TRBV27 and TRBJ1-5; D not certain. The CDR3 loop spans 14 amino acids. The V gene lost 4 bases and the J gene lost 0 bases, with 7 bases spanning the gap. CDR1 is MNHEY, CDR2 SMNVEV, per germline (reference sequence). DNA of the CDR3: TGTGCCAGCAGTTCGCGGTATAGCAATCAGCCCCAGCATTTT. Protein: CASSSRYSNQPQHF.

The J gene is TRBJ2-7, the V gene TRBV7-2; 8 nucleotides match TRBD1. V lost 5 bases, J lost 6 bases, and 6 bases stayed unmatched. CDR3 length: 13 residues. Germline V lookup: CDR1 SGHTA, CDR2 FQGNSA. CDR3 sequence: CASSMTGAGEQYF. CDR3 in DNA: TGTGCCAGCAGCATGACAGGGGCGGGCGAGCAGTACTTC.

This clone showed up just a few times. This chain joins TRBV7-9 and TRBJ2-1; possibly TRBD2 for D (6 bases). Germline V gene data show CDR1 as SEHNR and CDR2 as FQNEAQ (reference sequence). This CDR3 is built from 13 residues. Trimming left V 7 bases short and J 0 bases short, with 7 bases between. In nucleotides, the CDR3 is TGTGCCAGCAAGGAGGGCTCCTACAATGAGCAGTTCTTC. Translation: CASKEGSYNEQFF.

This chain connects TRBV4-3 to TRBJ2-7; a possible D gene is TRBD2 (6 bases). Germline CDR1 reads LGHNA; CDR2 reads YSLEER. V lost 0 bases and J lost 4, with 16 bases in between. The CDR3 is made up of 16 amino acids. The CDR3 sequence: CASSQDLMGGVYEQYF. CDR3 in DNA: TGCGCCAGCAGCCAAGATCTAATGGGCGGGGTATACGAGCAGTACTTC.

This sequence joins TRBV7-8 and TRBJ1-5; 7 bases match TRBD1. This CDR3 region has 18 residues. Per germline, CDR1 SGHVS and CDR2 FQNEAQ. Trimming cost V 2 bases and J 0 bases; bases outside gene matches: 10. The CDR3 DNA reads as TGTGCCAGCAGCTTATCCTACAGGGGCAGGAATAGCAATCAGCCCCAGCATTTT. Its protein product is CASSLSYRGRNSNQPQHF.

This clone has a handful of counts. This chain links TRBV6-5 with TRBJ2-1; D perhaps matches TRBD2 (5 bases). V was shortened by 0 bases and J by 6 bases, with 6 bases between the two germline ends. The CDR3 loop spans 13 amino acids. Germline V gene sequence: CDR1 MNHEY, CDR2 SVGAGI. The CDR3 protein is CASSYSEGNEQFF. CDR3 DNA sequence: TGTGCCAGCAGTTACTCTGAGGGCAATGAGCAGTTCTTC.

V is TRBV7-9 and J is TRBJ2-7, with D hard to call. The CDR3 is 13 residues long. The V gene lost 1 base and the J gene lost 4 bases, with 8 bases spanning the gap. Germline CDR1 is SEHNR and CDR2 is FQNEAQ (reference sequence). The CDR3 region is CASSLVQSYEQYF. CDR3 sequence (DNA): TGTGCCAGCAGCTTAGTACAGAGTTACGAGCAGTACTTC.

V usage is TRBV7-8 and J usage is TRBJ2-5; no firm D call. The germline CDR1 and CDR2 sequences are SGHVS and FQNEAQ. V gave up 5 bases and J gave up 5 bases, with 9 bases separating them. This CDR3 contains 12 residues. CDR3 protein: CASSPPRETQYF. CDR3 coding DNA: TGTGCCAGCAGCCCCCCGCGGGAGACCCAGTACTTC.

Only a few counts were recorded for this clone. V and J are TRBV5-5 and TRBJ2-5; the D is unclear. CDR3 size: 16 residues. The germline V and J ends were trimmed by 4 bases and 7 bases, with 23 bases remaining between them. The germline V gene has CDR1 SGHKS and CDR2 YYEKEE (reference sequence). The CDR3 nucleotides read TGTGCCAGCAGCCCGCGAGGCGCCCGTAAGGAGCCGACCCAGTACTTC. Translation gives CASSPRGARKEPTQYF.

CDR3 in DNA: TGCAGCGTTGAATACGACAGGGGGGCAACCAACTATGGCTACACCTTC. Its translation: CSVEYDRGATNYGYTF. The V gene is TRBV29-1, the J gene TRBJ1-2; 9 positions match TRBD1. This CDR3 spans 16 amino acids. With V trimmed by 2 bases and J by 2 bases, 9 bases remained unmatched. Per germline, CDR1 SQVTM and CDR2 ANQGSEA.

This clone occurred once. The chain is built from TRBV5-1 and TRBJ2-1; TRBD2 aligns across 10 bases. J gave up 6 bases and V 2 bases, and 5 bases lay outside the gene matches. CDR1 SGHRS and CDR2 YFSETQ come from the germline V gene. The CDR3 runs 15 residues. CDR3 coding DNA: TGCGCCAGCAGCTTTAGCGGGGGGCCGGGCAATGAGCAGTTCTTC. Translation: CASSFSGGPGNEQFF.